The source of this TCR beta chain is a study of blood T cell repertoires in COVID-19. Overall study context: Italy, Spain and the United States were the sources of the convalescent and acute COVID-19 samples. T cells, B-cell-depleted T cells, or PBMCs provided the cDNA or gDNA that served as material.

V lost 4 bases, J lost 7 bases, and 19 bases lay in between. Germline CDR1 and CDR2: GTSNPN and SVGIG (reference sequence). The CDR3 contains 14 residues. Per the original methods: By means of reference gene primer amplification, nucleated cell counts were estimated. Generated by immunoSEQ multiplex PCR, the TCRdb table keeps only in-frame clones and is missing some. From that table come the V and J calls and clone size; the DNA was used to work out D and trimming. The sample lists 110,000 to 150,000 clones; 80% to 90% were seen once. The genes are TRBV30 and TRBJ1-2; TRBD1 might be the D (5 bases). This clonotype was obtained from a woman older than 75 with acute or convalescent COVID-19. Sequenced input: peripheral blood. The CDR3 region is CAWTPGGMGAGYTF. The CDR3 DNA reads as TGTGCCTGGACACCCGGGGGAATGGGAGCTGGCTACACCTTC.